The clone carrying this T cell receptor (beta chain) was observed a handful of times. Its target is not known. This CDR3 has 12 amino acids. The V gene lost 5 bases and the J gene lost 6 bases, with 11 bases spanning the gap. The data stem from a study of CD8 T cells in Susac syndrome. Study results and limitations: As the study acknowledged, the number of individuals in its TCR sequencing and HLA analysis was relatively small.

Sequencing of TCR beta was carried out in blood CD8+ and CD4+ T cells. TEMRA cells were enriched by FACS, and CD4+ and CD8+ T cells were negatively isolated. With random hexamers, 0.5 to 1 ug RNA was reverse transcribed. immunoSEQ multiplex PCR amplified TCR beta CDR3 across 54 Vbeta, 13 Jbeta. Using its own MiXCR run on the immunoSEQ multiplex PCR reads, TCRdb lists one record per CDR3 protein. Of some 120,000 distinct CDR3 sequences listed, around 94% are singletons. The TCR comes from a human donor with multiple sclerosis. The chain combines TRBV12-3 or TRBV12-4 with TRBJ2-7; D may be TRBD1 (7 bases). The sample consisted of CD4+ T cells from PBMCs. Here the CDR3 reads CASSRQGGEQYF. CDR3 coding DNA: TGTGCCAGCAGTCGACAGGGAGGCGAGCAGTACTTC.